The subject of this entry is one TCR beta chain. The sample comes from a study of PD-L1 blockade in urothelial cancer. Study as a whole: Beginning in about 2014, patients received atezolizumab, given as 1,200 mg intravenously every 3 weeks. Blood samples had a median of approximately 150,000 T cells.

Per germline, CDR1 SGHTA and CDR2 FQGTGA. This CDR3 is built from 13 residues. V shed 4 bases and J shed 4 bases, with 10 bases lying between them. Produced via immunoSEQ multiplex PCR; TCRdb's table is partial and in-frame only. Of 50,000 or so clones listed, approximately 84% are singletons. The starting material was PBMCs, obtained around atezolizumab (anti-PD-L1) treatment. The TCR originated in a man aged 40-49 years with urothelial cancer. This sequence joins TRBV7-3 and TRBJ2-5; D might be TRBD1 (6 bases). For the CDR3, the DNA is TGTGCCAGCAGCTGGGTAGGGGGAGAGACCCAGTACTTC. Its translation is CASSWVGGETQYF.